These 29 T cell receptor beta chains share one sample of origin, sequenced in a study of Graves' ophthalmopathy and Graves' hyperthyroidism. The authors amplified TCR beta CDR3 regions, and they did so from RNA transcripts for repertoire sequencing. HTBI primers served in a first-round RT-PCR, which a second-round multiplex PCR followed. Each CDR3 protein is one row after TCRdb ran MiXCR on the multiplex PCR reads. The sample contains roughly 700,000 distinct CDR3 sequences, roughly two fifths of which appear only once. The sequenced sample was peripheral blood. These receptors were collected from an adult man with Graves' ophthalmopathy.

This clonotype was detected only once. The chain recombines TRBV7-3 with TRBJ1-1; the match to TRBD1 covers 7 bases. This CDR3 contains 14 residues. Trimming took 3 bases from V and 7 from J; bases not matched to a gene: 8. From germline, CDR1 is SGHTA and CDR2 FQGTGA. CDR3 DNA: TGTGCCAGCAGCTTCGGGGACAGTTCTAATGAAGCTTTCTTT. It is translated as CASSFGDSSNEAFF. The full variable domain, completed using reference TRBV7-3 and TRBJ1-1, is GAGVSQTPSNKVTEKGKYVELRCDPISGHTALYWYRQSLGQGPEFLIYFQGTGAADDSGLPNDRFFAVRPEGSVSTLKIQRTERGDSAVYLCASSFGDSSNEAFFGQGTRLTVV.

The sample holds a few counts of this clonotype. CDR3 DNA sequence: TGCAGTGCTAGTCGCAGAGAACTCATGAACACTGAAGCTTTCTTT. It yields the protein CSASRRELMNTEAFF. This chain connects TRBV20-1 to TRBJ1-1, with D uncertain. V was shortened by 3 bases and J by 0 bases, with 14 bases between the two germline ends. The CDR3 runs 15 residues. Germline CDR1 is DFQATT and CDR2 is SNEGSKA (reference sequence).

The chain links TRBV20-1 to TRBJ2-3; D not resolved. The germline CDR1 and CDR2 sequences are DFQATT and SNEGSKA (reference sequence). The CDR3 spans 13 residues. V dropped 3 bases and J dropped 0 bases, with 7 bases sitting between them. The chain's CDR3 is CSARQVSTDTQYF. CDR3 nucleotide sequence: TGCAGTGCTAGGCAGGTCAGCACAGATACGCAGTATTTT.

The rearrangement uses TRBV7-9 and TRBJ1-1; TRBD1 might be the D (5 bases). V lost 4 bases, J lost 0 bases, and 9 bases lay in between. Germline CDR1 is SEHNR and CDR2 is FQNEAQ (reference sequence). The CDR3 extends over 14 amino acids. CDR3 in DNA: TGTGCCAGCAGCTGGGGGGGAATGAACACTGAAGCTTTCTTT. It is translated as CASSWGGMNTEAFF.

This chain links TRBV20-1 with TRBJ1-1; D is unresolved. V lost 1 base to trimming and J lost 0 bases, with 12 bases between them. CDR1 and CDR2 (germline): DFQATT, SNEGSKA (reference sequence). The CDR3 is 15 amino acids. The CDR3 is CSARVILELNTEAFF. CDR3 DNA: TGCAGTGCTAGAGTGATTCTTGAGCTGAACACTGAAGCTTTCTTT.

The chain employs TRBV20-1 and TRBJ2-3; 10 bases match TRBD2. CDR1 and CDR2 (germline): DFQATT, SNEGSKA (reference sequence). V lost 3 bases and J lost 2; bases outside the gene matches: 5. CDR3 length: 15 amino acids. The CDR3 loop is CSASQRGGTTDTQYF. CDR3 in DNA: TGCAGTGCTAGCCAGCGGGGGGGCACCACAGATACGCAGTATTTT.

Concerning this clonotype itself: A much larger clone lies one base from this, so it may be a read error. The rearrangement links TRBV7-9 to TRBJ2-7; 11 nucleotides agree with TRBD1. Germline V gene sequence: CDR1 SEHNR, CDR2 FQNEAQ (reference sequence). The CDR3 covers 18 residues. J gave up 4 bases and V 10 bases, and 21 bases lay outside the gene matches. CDR3: CANSVEGQGAVGDYEQYF. Here the CDR3 DNA reads TGTGCCAACAGTGTCGAAGGACAGGGGGCCGTTGGGGATTACGAGCAGTACTTC.

On this clonotype itself: The germline gene is not matched at one end of the junction; a read error may be the cause. The V call is TRBV15, the J call TRBJ2-7; a weak D match, TRBD2 (6 bases). CDR3 length: 15 amino acids. The germline V gene has CDR1 LNHNV and CDR2 YYDKDF (reference sequence). CDR3 loop: CASSKRDWDSYEQYF. DNA for the CDR3: TGTGCCAGCAGCAAACGGGACTGGGACTCCTACGAGCAGTACTTC.

As to this clonotype: A much larger clone differs from this one at a single base, so this may be a read error. Written as DNA, the CDR3 is TGTGCCAGCAGTGAGGGGGAGCGCCAGCCCCAGCATTTT. Translated, it gives CASSEGERQPQHF. The J gene is TRBJ1-5, the V gene TRBV6-6, with a possible D match to TRBD1 (6 bases). The germline V gene has CDR1 MNHNY and CDR2 SVGAGI (reference sequence). Trimming shortened V by 5 bases and J by 7 bases, and 12 bases separated the two germline ends. This CDR3 is built from 13 residues.

The rearrangement links TRBV7-6 to TRBJ2-2; 9 nucleotides align to TRBD2. In germline, CDR1 is SGHVS, CDR2 FNYEAQ. CDR3 length equals 15 residues. Trimming removed 5 bases from V and 7 bases from J; junction bases left unmatched: 8. The CDR3 here is CASSPVAGAIGELFF. As DNA, the CDR3 is TGTGCCAGCAGCCCGGTAGCGGGGGCGATCGGGGAGCTGTTTTTT.

In the case of this clonotype: At one end, the junction sequence differs from germline, possibly due to a read error. V usage is TRBV10-1 and J usage is TRBJ2-5; 9 bases fit TRBD1. The germline V gene has CDR1 WNHNN and CDR2 SYGVQD (reference sequence). The length of the CDR3 is 15 residues. The CDR3 spells CAGSQAGQGVETQYF. The CDR3 DNA reads TGCGCCGGCAGCCAAGCGGGACAGGGCGTAGAGACCCAGTACTTC.

This rearrangement joins TRBV24-1 to TRBJ1-5; 7 nucleotides agree with TRBD1. This CDR3 region has 15 residues. Per germline, CDR1 KGHDR and CDR2 SFDVKD. Trimming cost V 6 bases and J 6 bases; bases outside gene matches: 10. In DNA form, the CDR3 reads TGTGCCACCAGTATACCACAGGGGAGGGCTCAGCCCCAGCATTTT. It is translated as CATSIPQGRAQPQHF.

Regarding this clonotype: Given the absence of the conserved phenylalanine or tryptophan at the CDR3 end, a read error is likely. The rearrangement joins TRBV9 to TRBJ1-2; 7 bases agree with TRBD1. Germline loops: CDR1 SGDLS, CDR2 YYNGEE. J lost 8 bases, V lost 0 bases, and 10 bases had no gene match. The CDR3 runs 15 residues. The chain's CDR3 is CASSVEQGEIQGYTL. The CDR3 DNA reads TGTGCCAGCAGCGTAGAGCAGGGGGAGATACAAGGCTACACCCTC.

As for this clonotype: Lacking the conserved final phenylalanine or tryptophan, this CDR3 likely reflects a read error. The DNA is omitted, as the CDR3 cannot be located on it reliably, and the CDR3 follows TCRdb's listing. The chain is built from TRBV29-1 and TRBJ1-1; the DNA was not used to check the table's D call, TRBD1. Germline V lookup: CDR1 SQVTM, CDR2 ANQGSEA. Both ends counted, the CDR3 spans 8 residues. The chain's CDR3 is CSVDLRDL.

This clonotype was counted ten times or more. The chain employs TRBV10-3 and TRBJ2-7, with a possible D match to TRBD2 (7 bases). Looked up from germline, CDR1 is ENHRY and CDR2 is SYGVKD. CDR3 size: 13 residues. V gave up 11 bases and J gave up 1 base, with 15 bases separating them. CDR3 bases: TGTGCCGTCGGCGGGGGCGCATCCTACGAGCAGTACTTC. Its translation: CAVGGGASYEQYF.

The chain carries TRBV7-9 and TRBJ2-7, with D tentatively TRBD1 (8 bases). Trimming shortened V by 6 bases and J by 1 base, and 16 bases separated the two germline ends. From germline, CDR1 is SEHNR and CDR2 FQNEAQ (reference sequence). The CDR3 runs 15 residues. CDR3 sequence (DNA): TGTGCCAGCAGTAGGGGGGGACAGGAATCCTACGAGCAGTACTTC. Translation: CASSRGGQESYEQYF.

This clonotype was picked up a small number of times. The rearrangement links TRBV20-1 to TRBJ1-4, with D possibly matching TRBD1 (6 bases). Germline V gene data show CDR1 as DFQATT and CDR2 as SNEGSKA (reference sequence). V dropped 0 bases and J dropped 7 bases, with 15 bases sitting between them. This CDR3 contains 15 residues. In DNA, the CDR3 is TGCAGTGCTAGAGACCCACAGGGTGTGGGTGAAAAACTGTTTTTT. As protein: CSARDPQGVGEKLFF.

This sequence joins TRBV6-5 and TRBJ2-5; D is uncertain. There are 14 residues in the CDR3. Deletions cut 5 bases from V and 2 bases from J, with 12 bases between. Germline CDR1 reads MNHEY; CDR2 reads SVGAGI. The CDR3 here is CASSSYLPQETQYF. The CDR3 DNA follows: TGTGCCAGCAGTAGCTACCTACCGCAAGAGACCCAGTACTTC.

This clonotype was counted many times. This sequence joins TRBV7-2 and TRBJ1-6, with D hard to call. V lost 2 bases to trimming and J lost 9 bases, with 14 bases between them. The germline gives CDR1 SGHTA, CDR2 FQGNSA. The CDR3 covers 15 residues. This CDR3 reads CASSLTVGGISPLHF. The DNA of the CDR3 is TGTGCCAGCAGCTTAACGGTCGGTGGGATTTCACCCCTCCACTTT.

The V gene is TRBV24-1, the J gene TRBJ1-5; D is unresolved. The CDR3 is 14 amino acids. Germline CDR1 is KGHDR and CDR2 is SFDVKD. Trimming took 6 bases from V and 7 from J, leaving 15 bases between them. For the CDR3, the DNA is TGTGCCACCAGTAACCCCCGGGGTGAGCAGCCCCAGCATTTT. It specifies CATSNPRGEQPQHF.

This clonotype was found many times. The rearrangement joins TRBV2 to TRBJ1-1; 9 bases are shared with TRBD1. Germline V gives CDR1 SNHLY, CDR2 FYNNEI. The CDR3 spans 14 residues. The V gene end was trimmed by 4 bases and the J gene end by 6 bases; junction bases not matched to a gene: 6. This chain's CDR3 is CASSGTGVWSEAFF. DNA of the CDR3: TGTGCCAGCAGTGGGACAGGGGTTTGGTCTGAAGCTTTCTTT. Full variable domain (outside the CDR3, taken from reference TRBV2 and TRBJ1-1): EPEVTQTPSHQVTQMGQEVILRCVPISNHLYFYWYRQILGQKVEFLVSFYNNEISEKSEIFDDQFSVERPDGSNFTLKIRSTKLEDSAMYFCASSGTGVWSEAFFGQGTRLTVV.

The V call is TRBV6-5, the J call TRBJ2-7; 9 positions match TRBD2. This CDR3 is built from 14 residues. V shed 4 bases and J 6 bases; nucleotides not matched to a gene: 7. Per the germline V gene, CDR1 is MNHEY and CDR2 is SVGAGI. CDR3 nucleotide sequence: TGTGCCAGCAGTTTGGGCGGGAGGGCCTTCGAGCAGTACTTC. It encodes CASSLGGRAFEQYF.

This chain links TRBV7-8 with TRBJ1-2; TRBD1 is a possible D gene (6 bases). V dropped 5 bases and J dropped 7 bases, with 17 bases sitting between them. This CDR3 has 14 residues. The germline gives CDR1 SGHVS, CDR2 FQNEAQ. CDR3: CASSQDSESAGYTF. The CDR3 coding sequence is TGTGCCAGCAGCCAGGACAGCGAGTCGGCTGGCTACACCTTC.

The chain is built from TRBV9 and TRBJ2-7; D may be TRBD1 or TRBD2 (6 bases each). From germline, CDR1 is SGDLS and CDR2 YYNGEE. Trimming left V 4 bases short and J 0 bases short, with 23 bases between. The CDR3 has 18 residues. Here the CDR3 DNA reads TGTGCCAGCAGCCTGGGGGGCAACCGGGACTTCCTCTCCTACGAGCAGTACTTC. Its protein product is CASSLGGNRDFLSYEQYF.

This clonotype was observed many times. This chain connects TRBV7-2 to TRBJ2-7; D unresolved. The CDR3 has 14 residues. Germline V gene data show CDR1 as SGHTA and CDR2 as FQGNSA. V was trimmed by 5 bases and J by 2 bases, leaving 13 bases between them. CDR3 region: CASSPDVGPYEQYF. The CDR3 coding sequence is TGTGCCAGCAGCCCCGACGTGGGCCCCTACGAGCAGTACTTC.

This clonotype was counted only a few times. The V and J genes are TRBV15 and TRBJ2-6; no clear D gene. The CDR3 loop spans 18 amino acids. Germline CDR1 reads LNHNV; CDR2 reads YYDKDF (reference sequence). Trimming removed 4 bases at V and 0 bases at J, with 16 bases between. Written as DNA, the CDR3 is TGTGCCACCAGCATTATAAGGGCCATCCGCTCTGGGGCCAACGTCCTGACTTTC. Its translation: CATSIIRAIRSGANVLTF. Full variable domain (rest looked up from reference TRBV15 and TRBJ2-6): DAMVIQNPRYQVTQFGKPVTLSCSQTLNHNVMYWYQQKSSQAPKLLFHYYDKDFNNEADTPDNFQSRRPNTSFCFLDIRSPGLGDTAMYLCATSIIRAIRSGANVLTFGAGSRLTVL.

This clonotype appeared a few times. The chain is built from TRBV6-6 and TRBJ2-5, with 11 bases that match TRBD2. CDR1 and CDR2 from the germline V gene are MNHNY and SVGAGI (reference sequence). Trimming took 6 bases from V and 4 from J; bases not matched to a gene: 7. The CDR3 sequence is 15 residues long. The CDR3 DNA sequence: TGTGCCAGCAGCCCCACTAGCGGGAGAGGAGAGACCCAGTACTTC. Its translation is CASSPTSGRGETQYF.

The CDR3 coding sequence is TGTGCCAGCAGCCCAAGACAGGGGGCGAATCACTATGGCTACACCTTC. This sequence encodes CASSPRQGANHYGYTF. The rearrangement joins TRBV7-2 to TRBJ1-2; 10 nucleotides line up with TRBD1. Germline trimming cut 5 bases from V and 3 bases from J; bases unmatched to any gene: 9. This CDR3 comprises 16 residues. Germline V gives CDR1 SGHTA, CDR2 FQGNSA. Complete variable domain (other parts from reference TRBV7-2 and TRBJ1-2): GAGVSQSPSNKVTEKGKDVELRCDPISGHTALYWYRQSLGQGLEFLIYFQGNSAPDKSGLPSDRFSAERTGGSVSTLTIQRTQQEDSAVYLCASSPRQGANHYGYTFGSGTRLTVV.

The chain links TRBV7-7 to TRBJ2-7, with 9 positions matching TRBD2. Unmatched junction bases numbered 4, after V lost 5 bases and J lost 2 bases. This CDR3 contains 14 residues. Germline CDR1 is SSHAT and CDR2 is FNYEAQ (reference sequence). This CDR3 reads CASSEIAGAYEQYF. The CDR3 DNA reads as TGTGCCAGCAGCGAGATAGCGGGAGCCTACGAGCAGTACTTC. Supplemented by reference TRBV7-7 and TRBJ2-7, the full variable domain reads GAGVSQSPRYKVTKRGQDVTLRCDPISSHATLYWYQQALGQGPEFLTYFNYEAQPDKSGLPSDRFSAERPEGSISTLTIQRTEQRDSAMYRCASSEIAGAYEQYFGPGTRLTVT.